Listed here are 31 T cell receptor beta chains from one sample, sequenced in a study of spatial heterogeneity in lung cancer. Documented time point: sample taken at primary tumor resection. The input material, whole RNA from tumor, nontumor lung or frozen PBMC, was sequenced unsorted. TCRdb processed the 5' RACE reads anew with MiXCR; each CDR3 protein has one entry. The sample yields approximately 25,000 distinct CDR3 sequences, 3.3% seen once. Sequencing was performed on PBMCs, taken at surgery. The receptor source for this set is a female donor with early-stage non-small cell lung cancer.

This clonotype was seen many times. CDR3 amino acids: CATQGGWNTEAFF. The CDR3 bases are TGTGCCACCCAGGGGGGGTGGAACACTGAAGCTTTCTTT. The chain uses TRBV24-1 and TRBJ1-1, with 7 nucleotides matching TRBD1. Germline V CDR1 and CDR2: KGHDR, SFDVKD. The length of the CDR3 is 13 residues. V lost 9 bases and J lost 1; bases outside the gene matches: 4.

Ten or more counts support this clonotype. The rearrangement links TRBV12-3 or TRBV12-4 to TRBJ2-3, with D possibly matching TRBD1 (6 bases). The CDR3 consists of 15 residues. V lost 8 bases and J 2 bases, leaving 17 bases between the germline ends. The CDR3 loop is CASCGDWGPTDTQYF. The CDR3 DNA sequence: TGTGCCAGCTGCGGAGATTGGGGGCCCACAGATACGCAGTATTTT.

This clonotype came up many times. The rearrangement joins TRBV2 to TRBJ1-2; 7 nucleotides agree with TRBD1. CDR3 size: 15 residues. Germline V gives CDR1 SNHLY, CDR2 FYNNEI. V shed 5 bases and J 8 bases; nucleotides not matched to a gene: 14. This CDR3 is CASSIEGQTHFGYTF. The CDR3 DNA follows: TGTGCCAGCAGTATAGAGGGACAGACTCATTTCGGCTACACCTTC.

This chain joins TRBV12-3 or TRBV12-4 and TRBJ2-1; D possibly matches TRBD1 or TRBD2 (5 bases each). The CDR3 extends over 18 amino acids. Trimming left V 2 bases short and J 1 base short, with 18 bases between. CDR3 sequence (DNA): TGTGCCAGCAGTTTATTGTCCTTGGGGGATCGGTCCTACAATGAGCAGTTCTTC. Its translation is CASSLLSLGDRSYNEQFF.

This clonotype came up many times. DNA for the CDR3: TGTGCCAGCTCCTACAGGGGGTCGACTGAAGCTTTCTTT. Encoded protein: CASSYRGSTEAFF. This rearrangement joins TRBV6-6 to TRBJ1-1, with 8 bases identical to TRBD1. Germline trimming cut 8 bases from V and 5 bases from J; bases unmatched to any gene: 7. The CDR3 length is 13 residues. Germline V gives CDR1 MNHNY, CDR2 SVGAGI (reference sequence).

This clonotype showed up many times. The chain uses TRBV28 and TRBJ2-3; 11 bases fit TRBD2. Per germline, CDR1 MDHEN and CDR2 SYDVKM. This CDR3 has 16 amino acids. The trim removed 5 bases at V and 8 bases at J, leaving 12 bases unmatched. CDR3 amino acids: CASSTLLAGAPRTQYF. The CDR3 DNA reads as TGTGCCAGCAGTACGCTACTAGCGGGAGCCCCTCGTACGCAGTATTTT.

This clonotype has at least ten counts. The chain has TRBV10-3 and TRBJ2-7; 8 positions match TRBD1. Per germline, CDR1 ENHRY and CDR2 SYGVKD. The CDR3 loop spans 14 amino acids. The ends lost 11 bases at V and 0 bases at J; junction bases unmatched: 9. CDR3 in amino acids: CAARGQVSSYEQYF. The DNA of the CDR3 is TGTGCCGCGCGGGGACAGGTCAGCTCCTACGAGCAGTACTTC.

This clonotype is termed medium-sized. The rearrangement joins TRBV28 to TRBJ2-6, with unresolved D. This CDR3 has 14 amino acids. Germline assignment: CDR1 MDHEN and CDR2 SYDVKM. V lost 6 bases and J 1 base, leaving 7 bases between the germline ends. Here the CDR3 DNA reads TGTGCCAGCAGATCCAGGTCTGGGGCCAACGTCCTGACTTTC. It encodes CASRSRSGANVLTF.

Sample share makes this clonotype medium-sized. The rearrangement links TRBV28 to TRBJ1-1; 7 bases align to TRBD1. V lost 6 bases, J lost 5 bases, and 6 bases stayed unmatched. Germline V gene lookup returns CDR1 MDHEN and CDR2 SYDVKM. This CDR3 comprises 13 residues. The CDR3 bases are TGTGCCAGCAGACCGACAGGGTGGACTGAAGCTTTCTTT. This encodes CASRPTGWTEAFF.

This clonotype was detected ten times or more. The chain employs TRBV29-1 and TRBJ1-2; 7 bases are shared with TRBD1. This CDR3 spans 13 amino acids. V lost 1 base, J lost 4 bases, and 3 bases stayed unmatched. Germline loops: CDR1 SQVTM, CDR2 ANQGSEA. CDR3 region: CSVEGDRIYGYTF. The DNA for the CDR3 is TGCAGCGTTGAAGGGGACAGAATCTATGGCTACACCTTC.

This rearrangement joins TRBV19 to TRBJ2-5; 10 bases are a match to TRBD1. There are 13 residues in the CDR3. With 6 bases clipped from V and 10 bases from J, the junction kept 8 bases outside the gene matches. Germline V CDR1 and CDR2: LNHDA, SQIVND (reference sequence). The CDR3 sequence is CASRDRGTSDQYF. CDR3 DNA sequence: TGTGCCAGTAGGGACAGGGGGACCAGTGACCAGTACTTC. Supplemented by reference TRBV19 and TRBJ2-5, the full variable domain reads DGGITQSPKYLFRKEGQNVTLSCEQNLNHDAMYWYRQDPGQGLRLIYYSQIVNDFQKGDIAEGYSVSREKKESFPLTVTSAQKNPTAFYLCASRDRGTSDQYFGPGTRLLVL.

This clonotype was detected ten times or more. The chain has TRBV29-1 and TRBJ2-1, with TRBD2 as a possible D gene (5 bases). Germline lookup yields CDR1 SQVTM and CDR2 ANQGSEA. Deletions cut 6 bases from V and 2 bases from J, with 17 bases between. The CDR3 is 15 amino acids. CDR3 protein: CSVSPGLIAYNEQFF. DNA of the CDR3: TGCAGCGTCTCACCTGGACTCATTGCCTACAATGAGCAGTTCTTC.

This clonotype was seen ten or more times. The chain uses TRBV27 and TRBJ2-6; D assignment may be TRBD1 or TRBD2 (5 bases each). V was cut by 4 bases and J by 3 bases, with 10 bases left in between. The CDR3 is made up of 15 amino acids. Germline loops: CDR1 MNHEY, CDR2 SMNVEV (reference sequence). CDR3 region: CASSYLGVGANVLTF. The CDR3 nucleotides read TGTGCCAGCAGTTATTTGGGGGTTGGGGCCAACGTCCTGACTTTC. The full variable domain, with the rest looked up from reference TRBV27 and TRBJ2-6, is EAQVTQNPRYLITVTGKKLTVTCSQNMNHEYMSWYRQDPGLGLRQIYYSMNVEVTDKGDVPEGYKVSRKEKRNFPLILESPSPNQTSLYFCASSYLGVGANVLTFGAGSRLTVL.

This clonotype was picked up many times. The rearrangement joins TRBV30 to TRBJ1-5; D is unresolved. The CDR3 is 11 amino acids. V was clipped by 5 bases and J by 4 bases, with 6 bases between them. Germline-derived CDR1 and CDR2 are GTSNPN and SVGIG (reference sequence). CDR3 residues: CAWGQNQPQHF. The CDR3 region has the DNA TGTGCCTGGGGGCAGAATCAGCCCCAGCATTTT. Variable domain in full (rest from reference TRBV30 and TRBJ1-5): SQTIHQWPATLVQPVGSPLSLECTVEGTSNPNLYWYRQAAGRGLQLLFYSVGIGQISSEVPQNLSASRPQDRQFILSSKKLLLSDSGFYLCAWGQNQPQHFGDGTRLSIL.

This clonotype was recorded at least ten times. The genes are TRBV20-1 and TRBJ2-3, with D hard to call. The germline V and J ends were trimmed by 6 bases and 1 base, with 14 bases remaining between them. This CDR3 contains 14 residues. Germline CDR1 reads DFQATT; CDR2 reads SNEGSKA (reference sequence). The CDR3 DNA sequence: TGCAGTGCCATTCCTGGGTGGGGCACAGATACGCAGTATTTT. Its protein product is CSAIPGWGTDTQYF.

Many counts were recorded for this clonotype. The DNA of the CDR3 is TGTGCCAGCAGCGTAGTTGGGGGTGGCTCCTACAATGAGCAGTTCTTC. Protein product: CASSVVGGGSYNEQFF. The V gene is TRBV9, the J gene TRBJ2-1; the D call may be TRBD1 or TRBD2 (5 bases each). The germline V gene has CDR1 SGDLS and CDR2 YYNGEE. V lost 0 bases and J lost 0, with 10 bases in between. CDR3 length equals 16 residues.

This clonotype was observed at least ten times. The chain links TRBV2 to TRBJ1-5; TRBD1 matches at 12 bases. The length of the CDR3 is 15 residues. Losses at the gene ends were 6 bases for V and 6 bases for J; bases not matched to a gene: 6. In germline, CDR1 is SNHLY, CDR2 FYNNEI. The CDR3 sequence: CASRGTGGEFQPQHF. CDR3 bases: TGTGCCAGCAGGGGGACAGGGGGCGAATTTCAGCCCCAGCATTTT.

The V call is TRBV5-1, the J call TRBJ2-2; 8 bases are shared with TRBD1. The ends lost 0 bases at V and 6 bases at J; junction bases unmatched: 7. Germline CDR1 SGHRS, CDR2 YFSETQ. The CDR3 has 16 residues. The DNA of the CDR3 is TGCGCCAGCAGCTTGGCAGAGACAGGGGTTTCCGGGGAGCTGTTTTTT. It specifies CASSLAETGVSGELFF.

This clonotype was seen many times. CDR3 bases: TGTGCCAGCAGCGGACAGCACTATGGCTACACCTTC. It codes for CASSGQHYGYTF. This rearrangement joins TRBV5-6 to TRBJ1-2; weak D call: TRBD1 (6 bases). V shed 4 bases and J shed 3 bases, with 7 bases lying between them. CDR1 and CDR2 (germline): SGHDT, YYEEEE. This CDR3 spans 12 amino acids.

This clonotype was seen a handful of times. The rearrangement joins TRBV7-9 to TRBJ2-1, with 10 bases lining up with TRBD2. The junction had 10 bases not matched to a gene; V was cut back by 6 bases and J by 8 bases. Germline V gene lookup returns CDR1 SEHNR and CDR2 FQNEAQ (reference sequence). The CDR3 length is 15 residues. The CDR3 loop is CASRWTSGLDDEQFF. CDR3 coding DNA: TGTGCCAGCAGATGGACTAGCGGCCTTGATGATGAGCAGTTCTTC.

The sample holds many counts of this clonotype. This chain links TRBV7-9 with TRBJ2-4; a possible D gene is TRBD2 (5 bases). The CDR3 runs 16 residues. The V end was cut by 0 bases, the J end by 3 bases, with 12 bases between. CDR1 and CDR2 (germline): SEHNR, FQNEAQ (reference sequence). CDR3 nucleotide sequence: TGTGCCAGCAGCTTAGCAGGCGGGCTGGGCAAAAACATTCAGTACTTC. As protein: CASSLAGGLGKNIQYF.

This clonotype was picked up many times. The genes are TRBV5-1 and TRBJ2-5, with D maybe TRBD1 (6 bases). The germline CDR1 and CDR2 sequences are SGHRS and YFSETQ. Trimming cost V 0 bases and J 3 bases, with 12 bases left between them. This CDR3 region has 15 residues. The CDR3 nucleotides are TGCGCCAGCAGCTTGGCCCTTACAGGGAAAGAGACCCAGTACTTC. As protein: CASSLALTGKETQYF.

This clonotype has ten or more counts. The V call is TRBV5-1, the J call TRBJ2-6; 8 bases are a match to TRBD1. The CDR3 runs to 16 residues. The germline V gene encodes CDR1 SGHRS and CDR2 YFSETQ. V lost 5 bases and J lost 0; bases outside the gene matches: 4. In nucleotides, the CDR3 is TGCGCCAGCAGGGGACAGGCCCTCTCTGGGGCCAACGTCCTGACTTTC. Residues: CASRGQALSGANVLTF.

In its sample, this clonotype was seen many times. The rearrangement links TRBV6-1 to TRBJ2-2, with unresolved D. Trimming took off 10 bases at V and 4 bases at J, with 16 bases between the two ends. The CDR3 totals 14 residues. Germline V CDR1 and CDR2: MNHNS, SASEGT. CDR3 coding DNA: TGTGCCATACAAAGCCGGCGAGGCACCGGGGAGCTGTTTTTT. As protein: CAIQSRRGTGELFF.

This clonotype was counted ten times or more. The rearrangement uses TRBV12-3 or TRBV12-4 and TRBJ1-1; a possible D gene is TRBD1 (5 bases). The CDR3 spans 15 residues. Trimming took off 5 bases at V and 4 bases at J, with 17 bases between the two ends. DNA of the CDR3: TGTGCCAGCAGTCGCAGTCCAGGGTTTGGCACTGAAGCTTTCTTT. This encodes CASSRSPGFGTEAFF.

The table lists this clonotype with many counts. The chain joins TRBV6-4 to TRBJ2-1, with 13 bases fitting TRBD2. Trimming cost V 2 bases and J 5 bases; bases outside gene matches: 0. This CDR3 spans 15 amino acids. Per germline, CDR1 MRHNA and CDR2 SNTAGT. The DNA of the CDR3 is TGTGCCAGCAGTGACGGGACTAGCGGGGACAATGAGCAGTTCTTC. The encoded protein is CASSDGTSGDNEQFF.

This clonotype was seen ten or more times. This chain connects TRBV20-1 to TRBJ2-1; the D gene is possibly TRBD2 (6 bases). V dropped 4 bases and J dropped 4 bases, with 17 bases sitting between them. Germline V gives CDR1 DFQATT, CDR2 SNEGSKA (reference sequence). The CDR3 runs 15 residues. CDR3 sequence: CSATPPGLSYNEQFF. For the CDR3, the DNA is TGCAGTGCTACCCCACCGGGACTTTCGTACAATGAGCAGTTCTTC.

This clonotype appeared many times. This chain joins TRBV9 and TRBJ2-1, with 12 positions matching TRBD2. CDR3 length: 15 amino acids. Germline CDR1 and CDR2: SGDLS and YYNGEE. V lost 3 bases to trimming and J lost 5 bases; unmatched junction nucleotides: 3. This CDR3 is CASSGTSGTNNEQFF. In nucleotides, the CDR3 is TGTGCCAGCAGCGGGACTAGCGGGACCAACAATGAGCAGTTCTTC.

The sample holds many counts of this clonotype. The J gene is TRBJ1-4, the V gene TRBV6-4; D is perhaps TRBD1 (5 bases). The V and J ends lost 7 bases and 1 base respectively, with 13 bases between them. The CDR3 runs to 15 residues. The V gene's germline CDR1 is MRHNA and CDR2 SNTAGT. CDR3 protein: CASIARQGTNEKLFF. The CDR3 DNA is TGTGCCAGCATAGCCCGGCAGGGAACTAATGAAAAACTGTTTTTT.

The table lists this clonotype with many counts. This chain joins TRBV10-3 and TRBJ2-3; 11 nucleotides line up with TRBD1. The CDR3 totals 14 residues. With 6 bases clipped from V and 4 bases from J, the junction kept 3 bases outside the gene matches. Germline CDR1 and CDR2: ENHRY and SYGVKD. The CDR3 bases are TGTGCCATCAGACCGGGACAGGGGGCAGATACGCAGTATTTT. It specifies CAIRPGQGADTQYF.

This clonotype appeared many times. This chain joins TRBV7-8 and TRBJ2-1; 8 nucleotides agree with TRBD2. Germline loops: CDR1 SGHVS, CDR2 FQNEAQ. The CDR3 spans 16 residues. V shed 5 bases, J shed 0 bases, and the junction held 6 bases outside the gene matches. CDR3 DNA: TGTGCCAGCAGCATTAGCGGGACCCTCTCCTACAATGAGCAGTTCTTC. It yields the protein CASSISGTLSYNEQFF.